This T cell receptor (beta chain) came from a study of identical twins. Study-wide points: The abundant beta clonotypes from cord blood had fewer insertions, and memory repertoires had none of this. Out-of-frame alpha sequences common to twins exhibited an excess of low generation probability. Surplus twin overlap in beta out-of-frame sequences was less pronounced.

This clonotype was seen only a few times. The antigen remains undetermined. TCRdb processed the 5' RACE reads anew with MiXCR; each CDR3 protein has one entry. The sample holds roughly 260,000 distinct CDR3 sequences; more than 12% are singletons and the top ten take 7% to 9.5%. This TCR derives from a woman under 30 in good health. The sample taken for sequencing was memory (CD45RO+) T cells sorted from blood.

In DNA form, the CDR3 reads TGTGCCACCAGCTACGAGAATCCCCCCTGGATAGCTCCGTTCTTC. Its protein is CATSYENPPWIAPFF. The chain joins TRBV15 to TRBJ2-1; D is ambiguous. With 5 bases removed from V and 15 bases from J, the gap between germline ends came to 26 bases. This CDR3 contains 15 residues. The V gene's germline CDR1 is LNHNV and CDR2 YYDKDF (reference sequence).